This section outlines one T cell receptor (beta chain) sequence together with its context. Antigen specificity is unknown. Authors of the study amplified TCR beta CDR3 regions from RNA transcripts. During a first-round RT-PCR of the TCR CDR3, the HTBI primer set was used. TCRdb itself ran the multiplex PCR reads through MiXCR, one entry per CDR3 protein. Here the sample spans 500,000 or so distinct CDR3 sequences, roughly 18% being singletons. This specimen comes from a study of T cells in Graves' hyperthyroidism and ophthalmopathy. The V gene lost 3 bases and the J gene lost 1 base, with 4 bases spanning the gap. Germline CDR1 and CDR2: DFQATT and SNEGSKA (reference sequence). This CDR3 comprises 11 residues. General study findings and limits: For ophthalmopathy, model prediction preceded onset by a median about six months.

The V call is TRBV20-1, the J call TRBJ2-7; D gene ambiguous. This sequence originates from a woman aged 18-29 years with Graves' ophthalmopathy. Sequencing input: blood. The CDR3 region has the DNA TGCAGTGCTAGTCAGTCCTACGAGCAGTACTTC. Translating gives CSASQSYEQYF.